These T cell receptor beta chains were read from a single sample in a study of T cell repertoires in cytomegalovirus infection. TCRdb re-analysed the reads in MiXCR, keeping a single row per CDR3 protein. This sample yields around 530,000 distinct CDR3 sequences, of which 16% are seen a single time; 24% belongs to the top ten. The source material was CD8+ T cells from PBMCs. These receptors were collected from a human donor in good health (CMV status not recorded). Some clones in this sample may be carry-over from other donors' samples. The CDR3 runs from the conserved cysteine through the conserved F or W. D genes are given only for firm matches. Clone size is stated in some rows and not others, as once, few, many or a class when expanded.

d_gene: TRBD1
v_gene: TRBV6-1
j_gene: TRBJ2-7
abundance: many
CDR3aa: CASSQRDRGTYEQYF
CDR3nt: TGTGCCAGCAGCCAGAGGGACAGGGGTACCTACGAGCAGTACTTC

d_gene: -
v_gene: TRBV10-3
j_gene: TRBJ1-1
abundance: few
CDR3aa: CAISEFAQPGQTNTEAFF
CDR3nt: TGTGCCATCAGTGAGTTTGCTCAGCCTGGACAGACGAACACTGAAGCTTTCTTT

d_gene: TRBD1
v_gene: TRBV7-2
j_gene: TRBJ2-7
abundance: -
CDR3aa: CESSWRQGYEQYF
CDR3nt: TGTGAAAGCAGCTGGCGACAGGGCTACGAGCAGTACTTC

d_gene: -
v_gene: TRBV7-9
j_gene: TRBJ2-3
abundance: many
CDR3aa: CASSLVLGGFTDTQYF
CDR3nt: TGTGCCAGCAGCTTAGTCCTCGGCGGCTTCACAGATACGCAGTATTTT

d_gene: -
v_gene: TRBV6-5
j_gene: TRBJ1-4
abundance: -
CDR3aa: CASSYSEQGGEKLFF
CDR3nt: TGTGCCAGCAGTTACTCGGAGCAGGGAGGGGAAAAACTGTTTTTT

d_gene: -
v_gene: TRBV27
j_gene: TRBJ2-7
abundance: many
CDR3aa: CASSLLPGDRPYEQYF
CDR3nt: TGTGCCAGCAGTTTATTACCCGGGGACCGACCCTACGAGCAGTACTTC

d_gene: -
v_gene: TRBV15
j_gene: TRBJ2-2
abundance: many
CDR3aa: CATSRFDRAENERGLLFF
CDR3nt: TGTGCCACCAGCAGATTCGACAGGGCCGAGAATGAGCGGGGATTGCTGTTTTTT

d_gene: TRBD2
v_gene: TRBV5-5
j_gene: TRBJ2-5
abundance: many
CDR3aa: CASSFQREGEKTQYF
CDR3nt: TGTGCCAGCAGCTTTCAGCGGGAGGGCGAGAAGACCCAGTACTTC

d_gene: -
v_gene: TRBV2
j_gene: TRBJ1-6
abundance: once
CDR3aa: CASSPPGRPLHF
CDR3nt: TGTGCCAGCAGTCCTCCGGGGCGGCCCCTCCACTTT

d_gene: -
v_gene: TRBV20-1
j_gene: TRBJ1-2
abundance: -
CDR3aa: CSARDIVGTAYGYTF
CDR3nt: TGCAGTGCTAGAGATATAGTCGGGACCGCATATGGCTACACCTTC

d_gene: TRBD2
v_gene: TRBV6-8
j_gene: TRBJ2-1
abundance: -
CDR3aa: CASGLAGANEQLF
CDR3nt: TGTGCCAGCGGACTAGCGGGGGCCAATGAGCAGCTCTTC

d_gene: TRBD2
v_gene: TRBV27
j_gene: TRBJ2-3
abundance: few
CDR3aa: CASSPSAGDTTDTQYF
CDR3nt: TGTGCCAGCAGTCCCTCAGCGGGGGATACCACAGATACGCAGTATTTT

d_gene: TRBD2
v_gene: TRBV12-3/TRBV12-4
j_gene: TRBJ2-7
abundance: -
CDR3aa: CASRTSGGTHSYEQYF
CDR3nt: TGTGCCAGCAGGACTAGCGGGGGTACCCACTCCTACGAGCAGTACTTC

d_gene: -
v_gene: TRBV7-9
j_gene: TRBJ1-2
abundance: few
CDR3aa: CASTLGSRAHSNYGYTF
CDR3nt: TGTGCCAGCACCTTGGGGTCCAGGGCTCATTCTAACTATGGCTACACCTTC

d_gene: TRBD2
v_gene: TRBV15
j_gene: TRBJ2-1
abundance: -
CDR3aa: CATSKEGLAENEQFF
CDR3nt: TGTGCCACCAGCAAAGAGGGACTAGCAGAAAATGAGCAGTTCTTC

d_gene: TRBD1
v_gene: TRBV7-9
j_gene: TRBJ1-5
abundance: many
CDR3aa: CASSLGGQGNQPQHF
CDR3nt: TGTGCCAGCAGCTTAGGGGGACAGGGAAATCAGCCCCAGCATTTT

d_gene: TRBD2
v_gene: TRBV11-2
j_gene: TRBJ2-7
abundance: many
CDR3aa: CASSLVELGGTDLPYEQYF
CDR3nt: TGTGCCAGCAGCTTAGTGGAACTCGGGGGGACCGACCTTCCCTACGAGCAGTACTTC

d_gene: TRBD2
v_gene: TRBV12-3/TRBV12-4
j_gene: TRBJ2-3
abundance: -
CDR3aa: CASSSEPGLAGDTQYF
CDR3nt: TGTGCCAGCAGTTCTGAACCGGGACTAGCTGGAGATACGCAGTATTTT

d_gene: TRBD2
v_gene: TRBV27
j_gene: TRBJ2-7
abundance: -
CDR3aa: CASRPLAGVYEQYF
CDR3nt: TGTGCCAGCAGGCCATTAGCGGGAGTCTACGAGCAGTACTTC

d_gene: TRBD1
v_gene: TRBV5-1
j_gene: TRBJ1-2
abundance: few
CDR3aa: CASSPGQGAFPGYGYTF
CDR3nt: TGCGCCAGCAGCCCGGGACAGGGGGCCTTCCCCGGCTATGGCTACACCTTC

d_gene: -
v_gene: TRBV4-2
j_gene: TRBJ2-5
abundance: many
CDR3aa: CASSQDDTGETQYF
CDR3nt: TGTGCCAGCAGCCAAGATGACACGGGAGAGACCCAGTACTTC

d_gene: -
v_gene: TRBV7-8
j_gene: TRBJ1-2
abundance: many
CDR3aa: CASSLARGIDYGYTF
CDR3nt: TGTGCCAGCAGCTTAGCACGGGGAATTGACTATGGCTACACCTTC

d_gene: TRBD2
v_gene: TRBV28
j_gene: TRBJ2-1
abundance: many
CDR3aa: CASSPVAGGPSNEQFF
CDR3nt: TGTGCCAGCAGCCCCGTAGCGGGAGGGCCTTCCAATGAGCAGTTCTTC

d_gene: TRBD1
v_gene: TRBV13
j_gene: TRBJ2-7
abundance: -
CDR3aa: CASRSRDSSYEQYF
CDR3nt: TGTGCCAGCAGGTCTAGGGACAGCTCCTACGAGCAGTACTTC

d_gene: -
v_gene: TRBV6-6
j_gene: TRBJ1-2
abundance: -
CDR3aa: CASSCDGGFYGYTF
CDR3nt: TGTGCCAGCAGTTGCGACGGGGGCTTCTATGGCTACACCTTC

d_gene: -
v_gene: TRBV7-9
j_gene: TRBJ2-7
abundance: few
CDR3aa: CASSRNNYEQYF
CDR3nt: TGTGCCAGCAGCCGCAATAACTACGAGCAGTACTTC

d_gene: -
v_gene: TRBV20-1
j_gene: TRBJ1-2
abundance: -
CDR3aa: CSARSLDGYTF
CDR3nt: TGCAGTGCTAGATCCTTGGATGGCTACACCTTC

d_gene: TRBD1
v_gene: TRBV6-2/TRBV6-3
j_gene: TRBJ2-1
abundance: many
CDR3aa: CASNTGTGVVGEFF
CDR3nt: TGTGCCAGCAATACCGGGACAGGGGTTGTTGGGGAGTTCTTC

d_gene: -
v_gene: TRBV14
j_gene: TRBJ2-1
abundance: few
CDR3aa: CASSQARSMGYNEQFF
CDR3nt: TGTGCCAGCAGCCAGGCGCGGTCTATGGGGTACAATGAGCAGTTCTTC

d_gene: TRBD1
v_gene: TRBV30
j_gene: TRBJ2-5
abundance: few
CDR3aa: CAWNRDRGFQETQYF
CDR3nt: TGTGCCTGGAACAGGGACAGGGGCTTCCAAGAGACCCAGTACTTC

d_gene: -
v_gene: TRBV30
j_gene: TRBJ2-2
abundance: -
CDR3aa: CAWSVRAGELFF
CDR3nt: TGTGCCTGGAGTGTACGCGCCGGGGAGCTGTTTTTT

d_gene: TRBD2
v_gene: TRBV12-3/TRBV12-4
j_gene: TRBJ2-2
abundance: few
CDR3aa: CASTQRGGTPNTGELFF
CDR3nt: TGTGCCAGCACCCAACGGGGGGGGACACCGAACACCGGGGAGCTGTTTTTT

d_gene: TRBD2
v_gene: TRBV7-9
j_gene: TRBJ2-7
abundance: -
CDR3aa: CASSTSGGSLEQYF
CDR3nt: TGTGCCAGCAGCACAAGCGGGGGTTCACTCGAGCAGTACTTC

d_gene: -
v_gene: TRBV10-3
j_gene: TRBJ1-1
abundance: -
CDR3aa: CAIRSDPTEAFF
CDR3nt: TGTGCCATCAGGAGTGATCCCACTGAAGCTTTCTTT

d_gene: TRBD2
v_gene: TRBV5-6
j_gene: TRBJ2-1
abundance: -
CDR3aa: CASSFALAGGSNEQFF
CDR3nt: TGTGCCAGCAGCTTCGCCCTAGCGGGGGGCAGTAATGAGCAGTTCTTC

d_gene: -
v_gene: TRBV18
j_gene: TRBJ1-2
abundance: few
CDR3aa: CASSPPNTNYGYTF
CDR3nt: TGTGCCAGCTCACCACCAAACACGAACTATGGCTACACCTTC

d_gene: TRBD1
v_gene: TRBV6-6
j_gene: TRBJ2-7
abundance: many
CDR3aa: CATFGTGSYEQYF
CDR3nt: TGTGCCACATTCGGGACAGGCTCCTACGAGCAGTACTTC

d_gene: TRBD1
v_gene: TRBV12-3/TRBV12-4
j_gene: TRBJ2-3
abundance: many
CDR3aa: CASSNPGTGVEDTQYF
CDR3nt: TGTGCCAGCAGTAACCCCGGGACAGGGGTGGAAGATACGCAGTATTTT

d_gene: TRBD1
v_gene: TRBV15
j_gene: TRBJ2-1
abundance: -
CDR3aa: CATSRALGQRYNEQFF
CDR3nt: TGTGCCACCAGCAGAGCCTTGGGACAGCGATACAATGAGCAGTTCTTC

d_gene: -
v_gene: TRBV19
j_gene: TRBJ1-6
abundance: -
CDR3aa: CASSWGKGVNSPLHF
CDR3nt: TGTGCCAGTAGTTGGGGTAAGGGAGTGAATTCACCCCTCCACTTT

d_gene: TRBD1
v_gene: TRBV28
j_gene: TRBJ1-5
abundance: -
CDR3aa: CASRGQLSNQPQHF
CDR3nt: TGTGCCAGCAGGGGACAGCTTAGCAATCAGCCCCAGCATTTT

d_gene: TRBD2
v_gene: TRBV3-1
j_gene: TRBJ2-1
abundance: few
CDR3aa: CASSQDLGLAGEEQFF
CDR3nt: TGTGCCAGCAGCCAAGATTTGGGACTAGCGGGAGAGGAGCAGTTCTTC

d_gene: -
v_gene: TRBV7-8
j_gene: TRBJ2-4
abundance: many
CDR3aa: CASSLYGGAKNIQYF
CDR3nt: TGTGCCAGCAGCTTATACGGGGGAGCCAAAAACATTCAGTACTTC

d_gene: -
v_gene: TRBV27
j_gene: TRBJ1-2
abundance: few
CDR3aa: CASSRPGDGYTF
CDR3nt: TGTGCCAGCTCCCGCCCCGGGGATGGCTACACCTTC

d_gene: -
v_gene: TRBV24-1
j_gene: TRBJ2-5
abundance: few
CDR3aa: CATSDPSGNQETQYF
CDR3nt: TGTGCCACCAGTGATCCTTCAGGGAATCAAGAGACCCAGTACTTC

d_gene: -
v_gene: TRBV29-1
j_gene: TRBJ1-2
abundance: -
CDR3aa: CSVKGSGNYGYTF
CDR3nt: TGCAGCGTTAAAGGGAGCGGGAACTATGGCTACACCTTC

d_gene: TRBD2
v_gene: TRBV15
j_gene: TRBJ2-1
abundance: -
CDR3aa: CALGRGGRPEQFF
CDR3nt: TGTGCCCTGGGGCGGGGGGGCCGTCCTGAGCAGTTCTTC

d_gene: -
v_gene: TRBV12-5
j_gene: TRBJ1-6
abundance: -
CDR3aa: CASGLVRAPRVGNSPLHF
CDR3nt: TGTGCTAGTGGTTTGGTAAGGGCTCCCAGGGTCGGTAATTCACCCCTCCACTTT

d_gene: -
v_gene: TRBV5-6
j_gene: TRBJ1-1
abundance: few
CDR3aa: CASSLVRDEAFF
CDR3nt: TGTGCCAGCAGCTTGGTAAGGGATGAAGCTTTCTTT

d_gene: -
v_gene: TRBV20-1
j_gene: TRBJ1-6
abundance: -
CDR3aa: CSARARAGNINSPLHF
CDR3nt: TGCAGTGCTAGAGCTAGGGCAGGCAATATTAATTCACCCCTCCACTTT

d_gene: -
v_gene: TRBV7-8
j_gene: TRBJ2-7
abundance: -
CDR3aa: CASSLGHYSYEQYF
CDR3nt: TGTGCAAGCAGCTTAGGGCACTATTCCTATGAGCAGTACTTC

d_gene: -
v_gene: TRBV15
j_gene: TRBJ1-5
abundance: few
CDR3aa: CATSRDRAGRPQHF
CDR3nt: TGTGCCACCAGCAGAGACAGGGCCGGGAGGCCCCAGCATTTT

d_gene: -
v_gene: TRBV12-3/TRBV12-4
j_gene: TRBJ2-7
abundance: many
CDR3aa: CASSFLGTAYEQYF
CDR3nt: TGTGCCAGCAGTTTCTTGGGGACGGCCTACGAGCAGTACTTC

d_gene: -
v_gene: TRBV4-2
j_gene: TRBJ2-7
abundance: few
CDR3aa: CASSHWGTRGDEQYF
CDR3nt: TGTGCCAGCAGCCACTGGGGTACTAGGGGCGACGAGCAGTACTTC

d_gene: -
v_gene: TRBV19
j_gene: TRBJ2-1
abundance: few
CDR3aa: CASSPNLSGGEQFF
CDR3nt: TGTGCCAGTAGTCCAAACCTTAGCGGCGGGGAGCAGTTCTTC

d_gene: TRBD1
v_gene: TRBV9
j_gene: TRBJ1-2
abundance: -
CDR3aa: CASSDRQGEGYGYTF
CDR3nt: TGTGCCAGCAGCGATCGACAGGGGGAAGGCTATGGCTACACCTTC

d_gene: -
v_gene: TRBV15
j_gene: TRBJ1-5
abundance: few
CDR3aa: CATSSRPIGQPQHF
CDR3nt: TGTGCCACCAGCAGCCGGCCTATAGGTCAGCCCCAGCATTTT

d_gene: TRBD2
v_gene: TRBV2
j_gene: TRBJ2-1
abundance: -
CDR3aa: CASSEAPSSGEQFF
CDR3nt: TGTGCCAGCAGTGAAGCTCCCTCTAGCGGTGAGCAGTTCTTC

d_gene: -
v_gene: TRBV5-6
j_gene: TRBJ2-4
abundance: few
CDR3aa: CASSLARVREYF
CDR3nt: TGTGCCAGCAGCTTGGCCAGGGTTAGGGAGTACTTC